Listed below are T cell receptor beta chains from one sample, sequenced in a study of metastatic and nonmetastatic thyroid tumors. MiXCR reprocessed the PCR reads for TCRdb. Of 35,000 to 50,000 clones listed, roughly a sixth are singletons. Sample: tumor tissue. These receptors were taken from a female donor with papillary thyroid cancer or a benign thyroid nodule (not recorded which). Some clones in this sample may be carry-over from other donors' samples. CDR3s include the opening cysteine and the closing phenylalanine or tryptophan. A D gene is named only where the DNA matches it firmly. A row's size may be missing; if present it is once, few, many or a size class.

CASSSDKGFYEQYF,TGTGCCAGCAGCTCAGACAAGGGGTTCTACGAGCAGTACTTC,TRBJ2-7,-,TRBV7-8,medium-sized
CASSAGYGLAGGQGGRETQYF,TGTGCCAGCAGCGCAGGATATGGACTAGCGGGAGGGCAGGGGGGACGGGAGACCCAGTACTTC,TRBJ2-5,TRBD2,TRBV9,-
CASSYPGLEFFTHTDTQYF,TGTGCCAGCAGTTACCCGGGACTAGAGTTTTTCACACACACAGATACGCAGTATTTT,TRBJ2-3,TRBD2,TRBV7-2,many
CVSSSTLREVAYEQYF,TGTGTCAGCAGTAGTACTTTGCGGGAAGTTGCGTACGAGCAGTACTTC,TRBJ2-7,-,TRBV28,-
CASSFRGEGNQPQHF,TGTGCCAGCAGTTTTAGGGGCGAGGGCAATCAGCCCCAGCATTTT,TRBJ1-5,-,TRBV6-1,many
CASSPGDSQETQYF,TGCGCCAGCAGCCCCGGGGACAGCCAAGAGACCCAGTACTTC,TRBJ2-5,TRBD1,TRBV4-1,many
CSVEDRSSSYEQYF,TGCAGCGTTGAAGATCGCTCTAGCTCCTACGAGCAGTACTTC,TRBJ2-7,-,TRBV29-1,many
CARCQTGGSYGYTF,TGTGCCAGGTGTCAAACTGGGGGTAGCTATGGCTACACCTTC,TRBJ1-2,-,TRBV6-1,-
CASSLDPGVPEQYF,TGTGCCAGCAGCTTAGATCCCGGGGTCCCCGAGCAGTACTTC,TRBJ2-7,-,TRBV11-2,many
CASSYSGAGVIGNTIYF,TGTGCCAGCAGTTACTCTGGCGCAGGGGTTATTGGAAACACCATATATTTT,TRBJ1-3,-,TRBV6-5,many
CASSPEEATQYF,TGTGCCAGCTCACCAGAGGAAGCGACCCAGTACTTC,TRBJ2-5,-,TRBV18,many
CASGLVEGQGADTQYF,TGTGCTAGTGGTTTGGTAGAGGGACAGGGGGCGGATACGCAGTATTTT,TRBJ2-3,TRBD1,TRBV12-5,many
CASSEAQGTAFF,TGTGCCAGCAGTGAAGCGCAGGGTACGGCTTTCTTT,TRBJ1-1,-,TRBV2,many
CSASIPVRTYEQYF,TGCAGTGCTAGCATACCGGTCCGAACCTACGAGCAGTACTTC,TRBJ2-7,-,TRBV20-1,-
CASSEQAGDYGYTF,TGTGCCAGCAGTGAACAGGCGGGAGACTATGGCTACACCTTC,TRBJ1-2,-,TRBV6-1,many
CATSSRAKGEKLFF,TGTGCCACCAGCAGTCGGGCCAAGGGTGAAAAACTGTTTTTT,TRBJ1-4,-,TRBV15,many
CASKGEKDRVPKFGLETQYF,TGTGCCAGCAAAGGCGAAAAGGACAGGGTCCCTAAATTTGGTCTGGAGACCCAGTACTTC,TRBJ2-5,TRBD1,TRBV2,-
CASGLGLGEVNEQFF,TGTGCTAGTGGTTTGGGGCTAGGAGAAGTCAATGAGCAGTTCTTC,TRBJ2-1,-,TRBV12-5,few
CASSESGSLNIQYF,TGTGCCAGCAGTGAATCCGGAAGCCTAAACATTCAGTACTTC,TRBJ2-4,-,TRBV2,-
CAWSVGLAWDETQYF,TGTGCCTGGAGTGTAGGGCTAGCGTGGGATGAGACCCAGTACTTC,TRBJ2-5,-,TRBV30,many
CASSSILAGGPGGTQYF,TGTGCCAGCAGCTCAATACTAGCGGGAGGACCCGGAGGGACCCAGTACTTC,TRBJ2-5,TRBD2,TRBV7-9,many
CASSLGAGQGRF,TGTGCCAGCAGCTTAGGGGCCGGACAGGGTCGCTTC,TRBJ2-7,TRBD1,TRBV7-9,many